This T cell receptor (beta chain) was sequenced for a study of somatic mutations in cytotoxic T cells in rheumatoid arthritis. Study-level background: The researchers flow-sorted some T-cell populations stained with V beta antibodies and got nearly 100% purity, and these included V beta1+ cells sequenced for TCRB.

Notes on this clone: The antigen is undetermined.

Profiling relied on immunoSEQ multiplex PCR, and the TCRdb table lists in-frame clones only, not all of them. The table lists approximately 11,000 clones, under 95% of them singletons. The CDR3 covers 15 residues. Germline V gene sequence: CDR1 LNHDA, CDR2 SQIVND (reference sequence). V was shortened by 8 bases and J by 1 base, with 15 bases between the two germline ends. Notes on the study in general: Measurement of CD8+ T-cell clonality revealed no significant difference between rheumatoid arthritis patients and age-matched healthy controls.

CD4+ and CD8+ cells were isolated by positive magnetic bead selection, with purity checked by flow cytometry. The receptor was isolated from a woman between 18 and 29 years old with rheumatoid arthritis. Sequencing was carried out using CD8+ T cells sorted from blood. This chain uses TRBV19 with TRBJ1-5, with D maybe TRBD1 (5 bases). CDR3 DNA sequence: TGTGCCAGTGCGACGTTCAGGGAAAGCAATCAGCCCCAGCATTTT. Encoded protein: CASATFRESNQPQHF.